This TCR beta chain was recorded in a study of blood T cell repertoires in COVID-19. The CDR3 spans 16 residues. Germline CDR1 LNHDA, CDR2 SQIVND (reference sequence). Deletions cut 5 bases from V and 5 bases from J, with 21 bases between. Method: immunoSEQ multiplex PCR; TCRdb's copy keeps in-frame clones and lacks some. The sample carries under 300,000 clones, around 90% recorded once. The source of this sequence is a woman under 30 who had recovered from COVID-19. Sequencing used PBMCs or T cells enriched from blood (not recorded which). This chain links TRBV19 with TRBJ1-1; D unclear. CDR3 sequence reads: CASSPTGRPGRTEAFF. CDR3 DNA: TGTGCCAGTAGTCCGACGGGAAGGCCCGGGAGGACTGAAGCTTTCTTT.